These T cell receptor beta chains were read from a single sample in a study of cytomegalovirus exposure and HLA in healthy donors. TCRdb keeps only in-frame clones here, not all; method: immunoSEQ multiplex PCR. The sample lists 150,000 to 200,000 clones; approximately 89% were seen once. The sample comprised PBMCs. The receptors come from a man aged 25 to 40 in good health and CMV-seropositive. The CDR3 runs from the conserved cysteine through the conserved F or W. D genes are given only for firm matches. Clone size is shown for a subset of rows, as once, few, many or a class of expanded clone.

clone_size j_call v_call d_call cdr3_nt cdr3_aa
NA TRBJ1-2 TRBV19 NA TGTGCCAGTAGTAATGCGGGGCCCCACGGCTACACCTTC CASSNAGPHGYTF
NA TRBJ1-5 TRBV7-2 NA TGTGCCAGCAGCCCCGCAGGGGAGCAGCCCCAGCATTTT CASSPAGEQPQHF
NA TRBJ2-5 TRBV18 NA TGTGCCAGCTCACCATCCGAGACCCAGTACTTC CASSPSETQYF
NA TRBJ2-7 TRBV18 TRBD2 TGTGCCAGCTCACAACCCACTAGCGGGACCTACGAGCAGTACTTC CASSQPTSGTYEQYF
NA TRBJ2-1 TRBV20-1 NA TGCAGTGCCTCAAGAGGGGGACAGTTCTTC CSASRGGQFF
NA TRBJ1-2 TRBV27 TRBD1 TGTGCCAGCAGACCGGGACAGGGGGCAGGAGGCTACACCTTC CASRPGQGAGGYTF
NA TRBJ1-2 TRBV5-1 NA TGCGCCAGCAGCTGGAACCGCGCGGGGGATTTGGGCTACACCTTC CASSWNRAGDLGYTF
NA TRBJ1-4 TRBV19 NA TGTGCCAGTAGTCCCCCGGGAGAAAAACTGTTTTTT CASSPPGEKLFF
NA TRBJ1-5 TRBV18 TRBD1 TGTGCCAGCTCACCTTCTACAGGGGGAGTGGGTCAGCCCCAGCATTTT CASSPSTGGVGQPQHF
NA TRBJ1-2 TRBV2 NA TGTGCCAGCAGGGCAGACAGTTATGGCTACACCTTC CASRADSYGYTF
once TRBJ2-7 TRBV4-3 NA TGCGCCAGCAGCCCCTGGGGGGCGGACGGAATCTACGAGCAGTACTTC CASSPWGADGIYEQYF
NA TRBJ1-1 TRBV29-1 TRBD1 TGCAGCGTTGTACCAGGGGGAAGAACTGAAGCTTTCTTT CSVVPGGRTEAFF
NA TRBJ2-1 TRBV5-1 NA TGCGCCAGCAGCTTGGGCGGGCATGAGCAGTTCTTC CASSLGGHEQFF
NA TRBJ1-6 TRBV9 NA TGTGCCAGCAGCGGACAAAGCTCCTATAATTCACCCCTCCACTTT CASSGQSSYNSPLHF
NA TRBJ2-3 TRBV5-1 NA TGCGCCAGCAGCTTGGACGGTTCAGATACGCAGTATTTT CASSLDGSDTQYF
NA TRBJ2-3 TRBV28 TRBD1 TGTGCCAACGCAGGGACAGATAGCACAGATACGCAGTATTTT CANAGTDSTDTQYF
NA TRBJ1-4 TRBV6-1 TRBD1 TGTGCCAGCAGAGGGACAGGAGGCTATAATGAAAAACTGTTTTTT CASRGTGGYNEKLFF
NA TRBJ2-7 TRBV6-5 NA TGTGCCAGCAGTTACTCGAGTCAGGGGCGCGAGCAGTACTTC CASSYSSQGREQYF
NA TRBJ1-2 TRBV6-1 NA TGTGCCAGCATCCCCGCCAAGACTAACTATGGCTACACCTTC CASIPAKTNYGYTF
NA TRBJ1-5 TRBV2 NA TGTGCCAGCGGGGACTCTAGCGGGAATCAGCCCCAGCATTTT CASGDSSGNQPQHF
NA TRBJ1-1 TRBV28 NA TGTGCCAGCAGTTCCGGGAACACTGAAGCTTTCTTT CASSSGNTEAFF
NA TRBJ2-3 TRBV5-1 NA TGCGCCAGCAGCTTGCCCCTACGTGAAGCAGATACGCAGTATTTT CASSLPLREADTQYF
NA TRBJ2-5 TRBV25-1 TRBD2 TGTGCCAGCGGGACTAGCGGGAGCTTTGGGGAGACCCAGTACTTC CASGTSGSFGETQYF
NA TRBJ2-3 TRBV4-3 TRBD2 TGCGCCAGCAGCCCCCAGGTTGGCGGGGGGAGCACAGATACGCAGTATTTT CASSPQVGGGSTDTQYF
NA TRBJ2-1 TRBV27 NA TGTGCCAGCAGTTTAGGGACGTACAGCTCCTACAATGAGCAGTTCTTC CASSLGTYSSYNEQFF
NA TRBJ2-1 TRBV5-1 NA TGCGCCAGCAGCCGGCTCGTGGCCGGAGGACACAATGAGCAGTTCTTC CASSRLVAGGHNEQFF